Below, 22 T cell receptor beta chains from the same sample are listed, as sequenced in a study of CXCR3-negative and CXCR3-positive naive CD8 T cells. The authors made the TRB cDNA libraries by 5' RACE using UMI labels. TCRdb re-analyzed the 5' RACE reads; it lists each CDR3 protein once, without DNA. The repertoire table contains roughly 26,000 distinct CDR3 sequences. Sequencing input: naive CXCR3- CD8+ T cells from blood. The subset here: CD45RO-CCR7+CD27+CD95- naive CD8+ T cells lacking CXCR3 (TNR3-). These receptors all come from a human donor in good health. Some clones in this sample may be carry-over from other donors' samples.

This chain uses TRBV3-1 with TRBJ2-5; the D call from TCRdb, TRBD2, cannot be confirmed without DNA. The CDR3 runs 19 residues. Germline CDR1 LGHDT, CDR2 YNNKEL (reference sequence). CDR3 amino acids: CASSQDLSDAGGLGKTQYF.

The chain couples TRBV29-1 to TRBJ2-7; the D call of TRBD1 rests on TCRdb alone, since no DNA is present to check it. From germline, CDR1 is SQVTM and CDR2 ANQGSEA. The CDR3 extends over 15 amino acids. Here the CDR3 reads CSVVGEEYSFYEQYF.

The chain couples TRBV7-9 to TRBJ2-1; the TCRdb call, TRBD2, lacks DNA for checking. Per germline, CDR1 SEHNR and CDR2 FQNEAQ (reference sequence). The CDR3 is 17 amino acids. CDR3 loop: CASSLASGTSGVNEQFF.

The rearrangement uses TRBV7-9 and TRBJ2-3; with no DNA, the TCRdb D assignment of TRBD2 cannot be verified. Germline V gene lookup returns CDR1 SEHNR and CDR2 FQNEAQ (reference sequence). The CDR3 sequence is 17 residues long. The CDR3 region is CASSLGGLDRSTDTQYF.

CDR3 protein: CASSVGDFSYNEQFF. The chain recombines TRBV9 with TRBJ2-1; TCRdb indicates TRBD2, and absent DNA this call remains unverified. The CDR3 is made up of 15 amino acids. CDR1 is SGDLS, CDR2 YYNGEE, per germline.

V and J are TRBV29-1 and TRBJ1-1; TCRdb selects TRBD1, and the lack of DNA leaves this call unchecked. The CDR3 is made up of 12 amino acids. Germline CDR1 reads SQVTM; CDR2 reads ANQGSEA. The CDR3 sequence is CSIQGDGAEAFF. The full variable domain, with the rest looked up from reference TRBV29-1 and TRBJ1-1, is SAVISQKPSRDICQRGTSLTIQCQVDSQVTMMFWYRQQPGQSLTLIATANQGSEATYESGFVIDKFPISRPNLTFSTLTVSNMSPEDSSIYLCSIQGDGAEAFFGQGTRLTVV.

This sequence joins TRBV7-9 and TRBJ1-2; TCRdb reports TRBD1, a call that lacks DNA to check it against. Germline CDR1 and CDR2: SEHNR and FQNEAQ (reference sequence). The CDR3 loop spans 11 amino acids. The CDR3 protein is CASSRASGYTF.

V is TRBV27 and J is TRBJ2-7; TCRdb indicates TRBD2, and absent DNA this call remains unverified. Germline CDR1 MNHEY, CDR2 SMNVEV (reference sequence). The CDR3 loop spans 16 amino acids. The CDR3 loop reads CASSVQTSGGPYEQYF.

V usage is TRBV12-5 and J usage is TRBJ1-1; absent DNA, TCRdb's TRBD1 call cannot be checked. Germline V gene lookup returns CDR1 LGHNT and CDR2 FRNRAP. The CDR3 loop spans 13 amino acids. The CDR3 protein is CASGPGGETEAFF.

V and J are TRBV12-3 or TRBV12-4 and TRBJ2-7; checking the TCRdb D call of TRBD1 is not possible without DNA. This CDR3 spans 15 amino acids. CDR3: CASTTRGGHSYEQYF.

Here the CDR3 reads CASNDGGTQYF. This chain connects TRBV7-9 to TRBJ2-3. CDR1 and CDR2 from the germline V gene are SEHNR and FQNEAQ (reference sequence). The CDR3 length is 11 residues.

V is TRBV29-1 and J is TRBJ2-6; TCRdb gives TRBD1 as the D gene, but with no DNA this cannot be confirmed. This CDR3 contains 17 residues. CDR1 SQVTM and CDR2 ANQGSEA come from the germline V gene. CDR3 in amino acids: CSPRGDSPSSGANVLTF. Supplemented by reference TRBV29-1 and TRBJ2-6, the full variable domain reads SAVISQKPSRDICQRGTSLTIQCQVDSQVTMMFWYRQQPGQSLTLIATANQGSEATYESGFVIDKFPISRPNLTFSTLTVSNMSPEDSSIYLCSPRGDSPSSGANVLTFGAGSRLTVL.

The rearrangement uses TRBV6-1 and TRBJ1-5; TCRdb's D gene call, TRBD1, goes unchecked for lack of DNA. From germline, CDR1 is MNHNS and CDR2 SASEGT. CDR3 length equals 16 residues. This CDR3 reads CASSEALGTGNQPQHF.

This chain uses TRBV29-1 with TRBJ2-7; TCRdb's D call of TRBD2 is untestable without DNA. Germline values: CDR1 SQVTM, CDR2 ANQGSEA. This CDR3 is 13 amino acids long. The CDR3 protein is CSARGRGSYEQYF.

V is TRBV5-1 and J is TRBJ2-2; TCRdb returns TRBD1, unconfirmable since there is no DNA. This CDR3 spans 15 amino acids. The germline V gene encodes CDR1 SGHRS and CDR2 YFSETQ. The CDR3 spells CASSLSQGNTGELFF.

V usage is TRBV21-1 and J usage is TRBJ2-7; TCRdb gives TRBD1 as the D gene, but with no DNA this cannot be confirmed. TRBV21-1 is a pseudogene locus. This CDR3 comprises 17 residues. The CDR3 reads CASSKGGAGVNSYEQYF.

The chain recombines TRBV7-9 with TRBJ1-2; TCRdb designates TRBD1, a call that cannot be tested without DNA. Germline V gives CDR1 SEHNR, CDR2 FQNEAQ (reference sequence). The CDR3 is 15 amino acids. The CDR3 spells CASSSGAGQNYGYTF. Full variable domain (outside the CDR3, taken from reference TRBV7-9 and TRBJ1-2): DTGVSQNPRHKITKRGQNVTFRCDPISEHNRLYWYRQTLGQGPEFLTYFQNEAQLEKSRLLSDRFSAERPKGSFSTLEIQRTEQGDSAMYLCASSSGAGQNYGYTFGSGTRLTVV.

This sequence joins TRBV5-1 and TRBJ2-3; TCRdb designates TRBD1, a call that cannot be tested without DNA. Germline CDR1 is SGHRS and CDR2 is YFSETQ. This CDR3 has 16 amino acids. The CDR3 sequence: CASTTGGDPNTDTQYF.

The chain is built from TRBV14 and TRBJ2-1; TCRdb picks TRBD1, but there is no DNA to check that call. This CDR3 contains 15 residues. Germline V gene data show CDR1 as SGHDN and CDR2 as FVKESK. CDR3 sequence reads: CASSQGGGQYNEQFF.

Considering frequency, this clonotype is medium-sized. The genes are TRBV6-2 or TRBV6-3 and TRBJ2-7; absent DNA, TCRdb's TRBD1 call cannot be checked. Germline lookup yields CDR1 MNHEY and CDR2 SVGEGT. The CDR3 runs to 15 residues. This CDR3 reads CASSYRLRGVDEQYF.

The chain is built from TRBV5-1 and TRBJ1-1; TCRdb names TRBD1, which stays unverified in the absence of DNA. From germline, CDR1 is SGHRS and CDR2 YFSETQ. CDR3 length equals 14 residues. The CDR3 region is CASSSTGVGPEAFF.

The chain links TRBV29-1 to TRBJ2-2. Germline V gene sequence: CDR1 SQVTM, CDR2 ANQGSEA. The CDR3 contains 12 residues. The CDR3 sequence is CSVEQDTGELFF.